These 16 T cell receptor beta chains originate from one sample sequenced in a study of T cells after yellow fever vaccination. In TCRdb, the 5' RACE reads were re-called with MiXCR into one record per CDR3 protein. The profile shows about 350,000 distinct CDR3 sequences, about 9.9% of them singletons. The sample here was PBMCs, taken on the day of the first yellow fever vaccination. Receptor source: a man in his late teens or twenties who received the YFV17D yellow fever vaccine.

This sequence joins TRBV2 and TRBJ2-2; 7 bases map to TRBD1. Trimming at V came to 10 bases and at J to 1 base, leaving 6 bases not matched to a gene. Germline V lookup: CDR1 SNHLY, CDR2 FYNNEI. The CDR3 consists of 14 residues. The CDR3 spells CATAQGENTGELFF. In DNA form, the CDR3 reads TGTGCCACCGCCCAGGGGGAGAACACCGGGGAGCTGTTTTTT.

The V and J genes are TRBV19 and TRBJ1-1, with D perhaps TRBD1 (5 bases). Trimming removed 3 bases at V and 4 bases at J, with 15 bases between. CDR3 size: 15 residues. Germline V CDR1 and CDR2: LNHDA, SQIVND (reference sequence). Here the CDR3 DNA reads TGTGCCAGTAGTATGTCGCCAGGGTCGCGCACTGAAGCTTTCTTT. This sequence encodes CASSMSPGSRTEAFF. The full variable domain, rest sourced from reference TRBV19 and TRBJ1-1, is DGGITQSPKYLFRKEGQNVTLSCEQNLNHDAMYWYRQDPGQGLRLIYYSQIVNDFQKGDIAEGYSVSREKKESFPLTVTSAQKNPTAFYLCASSMSPGSRTEAFFGQGTRLTVV.

This clonotype turned up a few times. V usage is TRBV5-1 and J usage is TRBJ2-5, with D possibly TRBD2 on 6 matching bases. The germline V and J ends were trimmed by 7 bases and 3 bases, with 13 bases remaining between them. Germline V gene lookup returns CDR1 SGHRS and CDR2 YFSETQ. The CDR3 spans 13 residues. CDR3 coding DNA: TGCGCCAGCGCACTTACGGGGGAAGAGACCCAGTACTTC. It specifies CASALTGEETQYF.

The chain carries TRBV12-3 or TRBV12-4 and TRBJ1-5; TRBD1 might be the D (6 bases). The V end lost 2 bases, the J end lost 6 bases, and 17 bases lay between the germline ends. This CDR3 is 16 amino acids long. DNA for the CDR3: TGTGCCAGCAGTTTAAGGGTGGCGGCAGGGGTTCAGCCCCAGCATTTT. Translated: CASSLRVAAGVQPQHF.

This chain links TRBV19 with TRBJ1-2; weak D call: TRBD1 (6 bases). Germline lookup yields CDR1 LNHDA and CDR2 SQIVND (reference sequence). The V end lost 7 bases, the J end lost 3 bases, and 6 bases lay between the germline ends. The CDR3 loop spans 11 amino acids. The CDR3 DNA sequence: TGTGCCAGTACAGGGGACTATGGCTACACCTTC. Translated: CASTGDYGYTF.

The rearrangement joins TRBV5-1 to TRBJ2-2; D gene unclear. V gave up 0 bases and J gave up 7 bases, with 16 bases separating them. The CDR3 is 16 amino acids. Germline V gene sequence: CDR1 SGHRS, CDR2 YFSETQ. CDR3 loop: CASSLAGIARDGELFF. CDR3 in DNA: TGCGCCAGCAGCTTGGCCGGAATAGCAAGGGACGGGGAGCTGTTTTTT.

V is TRBV20-1 and J is TRBJ1-1, with D unclear. CDR3 length: 13 amino acids. The germline V gene has CDR1 DFQATT and CDR2 SNEGSKA (reference sequence). Trimming pared 3 bases from V and 1 base from J, leaving 9 bases between. CDR3 bases: TGCAGTGCTAGGACCGATAAGAACACTGAAGCTTTCTTT. It is translated as CSARTDKNTEAFF.

This clonotype was recorded a few times. The chain has TRBV9 and TRBJ1-1, with 9 bases lining up with TRBD1. The trim removed 0 bases at V and 7 bases at J, leaving 7 bases unmatched. In germline, CDR1 is SGDLS, CDR2 YYNGEE. This CDR3 is 15 amino acids long. CDR3 protein: CASSVEGTGQGEAFF. CDR3 DNA sequence: TGTGCCAGCAGCGTAGAGGGGACAGGGCAGGGTGAAGCTTTCTTT.

This clonotype was seen only a few times. This rearrangement joins TRBV9 to TRBJ2-7; tentatively, D is TRBD1 (5 bases). Germline V lookup: CDR1 SGDLS, CDR2 YYNGEE. V was pared by 0 bases and J by 3 bases, with 10 bases between. The CDR3 totals 14 residues. CDR3 DNA sequence: TGTGCCAGCAGCGTAGGCCCCGACAGCTACGAGCAGTACTTC. This sequence encodes CASSVGPDSYEQYF.

Only a few counts were recorded for this clonotype. This chain links TRBV12-3 or TRBV12-4 with TRBJ1-1; no definite D call. V shed 9 bases and J shed 4 bases, with 12 bases lying between them. This CDR3 is 12 amino acids long. The CDR3 is CASAGDGTEAFF. CDR3 DNA: TGTGCCAGTGCTGGGGATGGCACTGAAGCTTTCTTT.

The V gene is TRBV7-2, the J gene TRBJ1-2; 8 nucleotides agree with TRBD1. V shed 6 bases and J 4 bases; nucleotides not matched to a gene: 13. Germline-derived CDR1 and CDR2 are SGHTA and FQGNSA. This CDR3 spans 16 amino acids. CDR3 sequence reads: CASRPDRVNRGYGYTF. The DNA of the CDR3 is TGTGCCAGCAGACCGGACAGGGTGAATAGGGGCTATGGCTACACCTTC.

There are a few counts of this clonotype. V is TRBV7-6 and J is TRBJ2-2; D is perhaps TRBD1 (6 bases). V lost 3 bases, J lost 7 bases, and 15 bases lay in between. The germline CDR1 and CDR2 sequences are SGHVS and FNYEAQ. The CDR3 is 15 amino acids. The CDR3 loop reads CASSFGQSGGGELFF. Written as DNA, the CDR3 is TGTGCCAGCAGCTTTGGACAGAGCGGTGGCGGGGAGCTGTTTTTT. Complete variable domain (other parts from reference TRBV7-6 and TRBJ2-2): GAGVSQSPRYKVTKRGQDVALRCDPISGHVSLYWYRQALGQGPEFLTYFNYEAQQDKSGLPNDRFSAERPEGSISTLTIQRTEQRDSAMYRCASSFGQSGGGELFFGEGSRLTVL.

V usage is TRBV29-1 and J usage is TRBJ2-4, with unresolved D. CDR1 is SQVTM, CDR2 ANQGSEA, per germline. The V and J ends lost 3 bases and 7 bases respectively, with 13 bases between them. The CDR3 runs to 13 residues. The CDR3 DNA reads TGCAGCGTTGATCCGGGCCTGGAGAACATTCAGTACTTC. Translated, it gives CSVDPGLENIQYF.

The table lists this clonotype with a few counts. The gene calls are TRBV5-5 and TRBJ1-2; TRBD1 agrees at 7 bases. Germline V gives CDR1 SGHKS, CDR2 YYEKEE (reference sequence). V lost 0 bases to trimming and J lost 0 bases; unmatched junction nucleotides: 8. The CDR3 extends over 17 amino acids. The CDR3, as DNA: TGTGCCAGCAGCTTGGTCCCCCCCGGGACAGCTAACTATGGCTACACCTTC. It codes for CASSLVPPGTANYGYTF.

The chain links TRBV5-1 to TRBJ2-3, with no clear D. There are 14 residues in the CDR3. The V end lost 5 bases, the J end lost 1 base, and 11 bases lay between the germline ends. Germline values: CDR1 SGHRS, CDR2 YFSETQ. The CDR3 protein is CASSPLGGTDTQYF. The CDR3 bases are TGCGCCAGCAGTCCCCTCGGTGGCACAGATACGCAGTATTTT.

The chain joins TRBV6-2 or TRBV6-3 to TRBJ1-4, with a weak D call TRBD1 (5 bases). Trimming took 4 bases from V and 5 from J, leaving 11 bases between them. This CDR3 spans 14 amino acids. Germline V gene lookup returns CDR1 MNHEY and CDR2 SVGEGT. CDR3 in DNA: TGTGCCAGCAGTTTCGGGACGGAGAATGAAAAACTGTTTTTT. The encoded protein is CASSFGTENEKLFF.